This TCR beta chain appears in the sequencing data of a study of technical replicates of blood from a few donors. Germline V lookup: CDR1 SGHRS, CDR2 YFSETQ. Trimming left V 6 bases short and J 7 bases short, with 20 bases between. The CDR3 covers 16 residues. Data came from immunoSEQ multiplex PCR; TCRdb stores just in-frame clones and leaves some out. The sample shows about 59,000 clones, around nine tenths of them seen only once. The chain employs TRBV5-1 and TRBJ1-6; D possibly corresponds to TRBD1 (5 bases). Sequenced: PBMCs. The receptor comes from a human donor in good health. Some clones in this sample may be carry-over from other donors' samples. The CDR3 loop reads CASMYTGQGLNSPLHF. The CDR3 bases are TGCGCCAGCATGTACACAGGCCAAGGGCTGAATTCACCCCTCCACTTT.